This T cell receptor (beta chain) was captured by sequencing in a study of metastatic and nonmetastatic thyroid tumors. Study context: Malignant thyroid and benign thyroid patients provided blood and tumor or nodule tissue whose repertoires were compared.

From the PCR reads, TCRdb re-called clones with MiXCR. The sample records tens of thousands of clones, about 12% being singletons. This clone was observed many times. Until they underwent thyroid surgery, no patient had received any treatment. This CDR3 region has 14 residues. Trimming left V 2 bases short and J 3 bases short, with 10 bases between. Germline CDR1 MDHEN, CDR2 SYDVKM. The J gene is TRBJ2-5, the V gene TRBV28, with no clear D. Sequencing was done on a sample of tumor tissue. This clonotype originated in a female donor with papillary thyroid cancer or a benign thyroid nodule (not recorded which). Some clones in this sample may be carry-over from other donors' samples. The chain's CDR3 is CASSLTRVEETQYF. In DNA form, the CDR3 reads TGTGCCAGCAGTTTAACACGGGTTGAAGAGACCCAGTACTTC.